This T cell receptor (beta chain) was captured by sequencing in a study of early stage breast cancer tumors. Study-level information: Most invasive tumors, twelve of 16, were ER+/PR+/HER2-. Invasive lobular carcinomas made up four of 12 ER+/PR+/HER2- tumors.

The germline V gene has CDR1 GTSNPN and CDR2 SVGIG (reference sequence). Trimming stripped 1 base from V and 1 base from J, with 7 bases between. The CDR3 is 14 residues long. Blood replicates held 0.5 ug DNA, tumor or normal breast approximately 1.5 ug, two each. Sequenced by immunoSEQ multiplex PCR; TCRdb stores in-frame clones only, minus some. The sample lists some 72,000 clones, 65% to 80% occurring once. V gene TRBV30 combines with J gene TRBJ1-4; D gene ambiguous. The sequencing input was blood. The receptor's source is a person aged 55 to 70 with breast cancer. As DNA, the CDR3 is TGTGCCTGGAGTGGGGGAGTAACTAATGAAAAACTGTTTTTT. Amino acids: CAWSGGVTNEKLFF.